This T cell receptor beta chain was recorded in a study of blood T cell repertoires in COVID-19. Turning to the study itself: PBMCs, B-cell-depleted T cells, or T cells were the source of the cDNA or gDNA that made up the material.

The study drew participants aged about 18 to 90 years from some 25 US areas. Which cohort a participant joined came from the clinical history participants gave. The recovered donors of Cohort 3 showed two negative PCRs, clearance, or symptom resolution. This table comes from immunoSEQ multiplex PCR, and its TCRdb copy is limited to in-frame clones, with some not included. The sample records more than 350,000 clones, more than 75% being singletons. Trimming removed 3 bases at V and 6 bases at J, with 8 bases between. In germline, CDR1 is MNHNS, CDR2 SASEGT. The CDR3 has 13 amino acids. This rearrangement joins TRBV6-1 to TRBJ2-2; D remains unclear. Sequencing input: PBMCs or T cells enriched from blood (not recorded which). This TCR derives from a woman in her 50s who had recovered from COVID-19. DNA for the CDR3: TGTGCCAGCAGTGAGGTTTTAGCCGGGGAGCTGTTTTTT. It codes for CASSEVLAGELFF.